This T cell receptor beta chain was sequenced in a study of blood T cell repertoires in COVID-19. Study overall: Acute and convalescent COVID-19 specimens originated in the United States, Italy and Spain.

This table comes from immunoSEQ multiplex PCR, and its TCRdb copy is limited to in-frame clones, with some not included. The table has 200,000 or so clones, roughly 83% seen once. V lost 1 base, J lost 3 bases, and 22 bases lay in between. Per germline, CDR1 SSHAT and CDR2 FNYEAQ (reference sequence). This CDR3 contains 18 residues. The chain uses TRBV7-7 and TRBJ2-7; tentatively, D is TRBD1 (5 bases). The receptor was derived from a woman aged 40 to 50 with acute COVID-19. Sequencing used PBMCs or T cells enriched from blood (not recorded which). CDR3 sequence: CASSLVTGDDHSGYEQYF. The CDR3 bases are TGTGCCAGCAGCTTAGTAACAGGAGATGATCATTCGGGCTACGAGCAGTACTTC.